This TCR beta chain was retrieved from a study of regulatory and conventional T cells in RAG deficiency. Libraries were prepared by immunoSEQ multiplex PCR; TCRdb keeps only in-frame clonotypes and omits some of them. The sample has roughly 28,000 clones, about nine tenths seen once. Concerning this clone: Its antigen is undetermined.

Study findings and constraints: Omenn patients showed >80% Treg-Tconv overlap and shorter CDR3 lengths.

The CDR3 totals 14 residues. Trimming removed 2 bases from V and 0 bases from J, with 8 bases in between. The germline V gene encodes CDR1 MNHEY and CDR2 SVGAGI. Genomic DNA came from blood regulatory T cells gated CD4+ CD25-high CD127-low. The sample also formed part of further work on regulatory T cells. That study adds: The PCR used 52 TRBV and 13 TRBJ primers. Patient repertoires had restricted TRB V-J pairs and skewed V and J usage, most in Tregs.

The gene calls are TRBV6-5 and TRBJ2-7; D remains ambiguous. The specimen sequenced was Tregs sorted from blood. The source of this sequence is a human donor in good health. CDR3 in amino acids: CASSYVPDSYEQYF. Written as DNA, the CDR3 is TGTGCCAGCAGTTACGTCCCGGACTCCTACGAGCAGTACTTC.